Ten or more counts support the clone carrying this T cell receptor (beta chain). Antigen unknown. This record comes from a study of CD8 T cells in ankylosing spondylitis. Study-wide findings and caveats: Disease-associated clones were CD8+ and fairly uncommon in peripheral blood. The study looked at matched synovial fluid samples from ankylosing spondylitis patients. Disease-linked clones were reported to be significantly enriched there. It appeared that ankylosing spondylitis blood was characterized by a TCR beta motif of about eight highly homologous variants.

Trimming removed 3 bases at V and 5 bases at J, with 17 bases between. The CDR3 runs to 16 residues. Germline V gene sequence: CDR1 DFQATT, CDR2 SNEGSKA (reference sequence). Libraries for TCR beta were made by quantitative 5'-RACE with molecular barcodes. TCRdb used MiXCR to reprocess the 5' RACE reads, holding one entry per CDR3 protein. There are roughly 240,000 distinct CDR3 sequences in the sample; 7% to 10% occur only once, and around 4.8% lies in the top ten. Sequenced sample: blood, either unsorted or a sorted T cell fraction (not recorded which). The clonotype originates from a female donor with ankylosing spondylitis or in good health (not recorded which). The V call is TRBV20-1, the J call TRBJ1-6, with D perhaps matching TRBD1 (6 bases). The CDR3 nucleotides are TGCAGTGCTAGCGGAGACAGGAGAGGACATAATTCACCCCTCCACTTT. Translated, it gives CSASGDRRGHNSPLHF.